The 20 T cell receptor beta chains given below trace back to one sample, sequenced in a study of blood T cell repertoires in COVID-19 (dated by TCRdb to 2020 to 2021). Library preparation used the immunoSEQ multiplex PCR assay. Imported from immuneACCESS, the table was reduced by TCRdb to in-frame sequences with V and J called. These copies leave out some clones; in studies compared against another copy, an unresolved V gene accounts for under half, and the cause of the remainder is not known. Recorded for this sample are tens of thousands of clones; roughly 90% of them occurred a single time. 15% to 19% of the sample belongs to the ten largest clones. Sequences were obtained from peripheral blood. The receptors derive from a man in his sixties with active COVID-19.

V usage is TRBV29-1 and J usage is TRBJ2-3; 8 nucleotides line up with TRBD1. The CDR3 runs 14 residues. Germline V gene lookup returns CDR1 SQVTM and CDR2 ANQGSEA. Unmatched junction bases numbered 4, after V lost 5 bases and J lost 0 bases. The CDR3 loop reads CSVRTGRSTDTQYF. In nucleotides, the CDR3 is TGCAGCGTTAGGACAGGGAGGAGCACAGATACGCAGTATTTT.

This sequence joins TRBV7-9 and TRBJ1-3; D is possibly TRBD1 (5 bases). Trimming pared 4 bases from V and 6 bases from J, leaving 19 bases between. Per germline, CDR1 SEHNR and CDR2 FQNEAQ (reference sequence). The CDR3 has 16 residues. The CDR3 loop reads CASSSHRRTGENTIYF. In DNA, the CDR3 is TGTGCCAGCAGCTCCCACAGGAGGACGGGGGAAAACACCATATATTTT.

The chain recombines TRBV7-8 with TRBJ2-7; 8 nucleotides align to TRBD1. Germline lookup yields CDR1 SGHVS and CDR2 FQNEAQ. The CDR3 totals 14 residues. V was clipped by 6 bases and J by 2 bases; unmatched bases: 6. The CDR3 protein is CASRQGTGPYEQYF. The CDR3 DNA reads TGTGCCAGCAGGCAAGGGACAGGCCCCTACGAGCAGTACTTC.

The V and J genes are TRBV2 and TRBJ1-1; D unclear. V dropped 4 bases and J dropped 10 bases, with 13 bases sitting between them. Germline values: CDR1 SNHLY, CDR2 FYNNEI. This CDR3 has 12 amino acids. The CDR3 loop reads CASSVTPPGAFF. CDR3 bases: TGTGCCAGCAGTGTAACACCGCCTGGAGCTTTCTTT.

The V gene is TRBV7-9, the J gene TRBJ1-5; the D gene is possibly TRBD1 (5 bases). The V end was cut by 6 bases, the J end by 5 bases, with 14 bases between. This CDR3 is built from 14 residues. CDR1 and CDR2 (germline): SEHNR, FQNEAQ (reference sequence). The DNA for the CDR3 is TGTGCCAGCAGTCAGGCGGGGGGTGATCAGCCCCAGCATTTT. It encodes CASSQAGGDQPQHF.

The rearrangement uses TRBV7-2 and TRBJ1-2; D is unresolved. V was cut by 3 bases and J by 6 bases, with 17 bases left in between. Per the germline V gene, CDR1 is SGHTA and CDR2 is FQGNSA. The CDR3 runs 15 residues. DNA for the CDR3: TGTGCCAGCAGCTTGGACGGAGGGTCTATGGATGGCTACACCTTC. Residues: CASSLDGGSMDGYTF. The complete variable domain, with remaining parts taken from reference TRBV7-2 and TRBJ1-2, reads GAGVSQSPSNKVTEKGKDVELRCDPISGHTALYWYRQSLGQGLEFLIYFQGNSAPDKSGLPSDRFSAERTGGSVSTLTIQRTQQEDSAVYLCASSLDGGSMDGYTFGSGTRLTVV.

The genes are TRBV7-6 and TRBJ2-1; the match to TRBD2 covers 9 bases. Germline CDR1 reads SGHVS; CDR2 reads FNYEAQ. This CDR3 is built from 18 residues. J was trimmed by 2 bases and V by 1 base; bases with no gene match: 9. Written as DNA, the CDR3 is TGTGCCAGCAGCTTAGTTTGGGCTAGCGGGGACCCCTACAATGAGCAGTTCTTC. This codes for CASSLVWASGDPYNEQFF.

The V call is TRBV30, the J call TRBJ1-5, with a possible D match to TRBD1 (6 bases). The CDR3 has 14 amino acids. The V end lost 0 bases, the J end lost 4 bases, and 10 bases lay between the germline ends. The germline V gene has CDR1 GTSNPN and CDR2 SVGIG (reference sequence). The CDR3 loop is CAWSVGAINQPQHF. The DNA of the CDR3 is TGTGCCTGGAGTGTGGGGGCAATAAATCAGCCCCAGCATTTT.

V gene TRBV19 combines with J gene TRBJ1-4; 9 bases agree with TRBD1. Germline CDR1 and CDR2: LNHDA and SQIVND (reference sequence). The V segment lost 7 bases and the J segment 6 bases; nucleotides outside the gene matches: 3. The CDR3 runs to 13 residues. The CDR3, as DNA: TGTGCCAGTACGTGGGACAGGGATGAAAAACTGTTTTTT. It translates to CASTWDRDEKLFF.

The chain employs TRBV6-6 and TRBJ2-3; TRBD1 matches at 10 bases. Germline V gene data show CDR1 as MNHNY and CDR2 as SVGAGI (reference sequence). The CDR3 runs 16 residues. The trim removed 5 bases at V and 0 bases at J, leaving 5 bases unmatched. The CDR3 bases are TGTGCCAGCAGTACCGCGGACAGGGGGAGCACAGATACGCAGTATTTT. Translating gives CASSTADRGSTDTQYF.

This clone appeared once. The V gene is TRBV12-3 or TRBV12-4, the J gene TRBJ1-2; D is unclear. Trimming removed 4 bases at V and 5 bases at J, with 5 bases between. This CDR3 contains 11 residues. DNA for the CDR3: TGTGCCAGCAGTTCCGGGTATGGCTACACCTTC. Protein product: CASSSGYGYTF.

This chain links TRBV7-3 with TRBJ2-1; 9 bases match TRBD2. Germline CDR1 and CDR2: SGHTA and FQGTGA. The CDR3 is 15 residues long. V was pared by 2 bases and J by 7 bases, with 6 bases of the junction left unmatched. CDR3 sequence (DNA): TGTGCCAGCAGCTTAGAGGGCGGGAGGGTTAATGAGCAGTTCTTC. Protein sequence: CASSLEGGRVNEQFF.

The V gene is TRBV9, the J gene TRBJ2-7; D is perhaps TRBD1 (5 bases). Trimming stripped 3 bases from V and 4 bases from J, with 14 bases between. The CDR3 runs to 14 residues. Germline-derived CDR1 and CDR2 are SGDLS and YYNGEE. CDR3 nucleotides: TGTGCCAGCAGCGCCTCCTCCAGGGTATACGAGCAGTACTTC. Translation: CASSASSRVYEQYF.

The genes are TRBV25-1 and TRBJ1-5, with 8 nucleotides matching TRBD1. The CDR3 spans 13 residues. Per germline, CDR1 MGHDK and CDR2 SYGVNS. The junction had 3 bases not matched to a gene; V was cut back by 4 bases and J by 7 bases. The CDR3 loop reads CASSGAGGQPQHF. CDR3 sequence (DNA): TGTGCCAGCAGTGGAGCAGGGGGCCAGCCCCAGCATTTT.

The chain has TRBV27 and TRBJ1-1; 8 bases align to TRBD1. This CDR3 has 13 amino acids. V lost 5 bases and J lost 4; bases outside the gene matches: 3. The V gene's germline CDR1 is MNHEY and CDR2 SMNVEV (reference sequence). The CDR3 here is CASSLTGVTEAFF. DNA of the CDR3: TGTGCCAGCAGTCTGACAGGGGTCACTGAAGCTTTCTTT.

A few counts support this clone. This chain links TRBV2 with TRBJ2-5, with TRBD2 matching over 16 bases. Looked up from germline, CDR1 is SNHLY and CDR2 is FYNNEI. The CDR3 covers 16 residues. V lost 5 bases and J lost 2; bases outside the gene matches: 2. CDR3 sequence (DNA): TGTGCCAGCAGTTCGGGACTAGCGGGGGGGCAAGAGACCCAGTACTTC. Translating gives CASSSGLAGGQETQYF. Together with reference TRBV2 and TRBJ2-5, the CDR3 gives the full variable domain: EPEVTQTPSHQVTQMGQEVILRCVPISNHLYFYWYRQILGQKVEFLVSFYNNEISEKSEIFDDQFSVERPDGSNFTLKIRSTKLEDSAMYFCASSSGLAGGQETQYFGPGTRLLVL.

This chain links TRBV4-3 with TRBJ2-6, with 7 bases fitting TRBD1. V gave up 0 bases and J gave up 0 bases; unmatched junction bases: 5. Looked up from germline, CDR1 is LGHNA and CDR2 is YSLEER. The CDR3 spans 18 residues. CDR3 DNA: TGCGCCAGCAGCCAAGAGGGGCAGGGGGTCTCTGGGGCCAACGTCCTGACTTTC. Its translation: CASSQEGQGVSGANVLTF.

V usage is TRBV7-9 and J usage is TRBJ2-1, with 9 nucleotides matching TRBD1. Trimming took 7 bases from V and 8 from J; bases not matched to a gene: 6. The CDR3 extends over 13 amino acids. Germline CDR1 SEHNR, CDR2 FQNEAQ (reference sequence). The chain's CDR3 is CASIGTGRDEQFF. Written as DNA, the CDR3 is TGTGCCAGCATAGGGACAGGGAGGGATGAGCAGTTCTTC. Complete variable domain (other parts from reference TRBV7-9 and TRBJ2-1): DTGVSQNPRHKITKRGQNVTFRCDPISEHNRLYWYRQTLGQGPEFLTYFQNEAQLEKSRLLSDRFSAERPKGSFSTLEIQRTEQGDSAMYLCASIGTGRDEQFFGPGTRLTVL.

The chain combines TRBV5-4 with TRBJ2-2; 8 positions match TRBD2. With 1 base clipped from V and 4 bases from J, the junction kept 9 bases outside the gene matches. The germline V gene encodes CDR1 SGHNT and CDR2 YYREEE (reference sequence). CDR3 length: 17 residues. CDR3 DNA: TGTGCCAGCAGCTTGCCCGGGGGGGGCGCAGGCACCGGGGAGCTGTTTTTT. It encodes CASSLPGGGAGTGELFF. Drawing the rest from reference TRBV5-4 and TRBJ2-2, the complete variable domain is ETGVTQSPTHLIKTRGQQVTLRCSSQSGHNTVSWYQQALGQGPQFIFQYYREEENGRGNFPPRFSGLQFPNYSSELNVNALELDDSALYLCASSLPGGGAGTGELFFGEGSRLTVL.

The V gene is TRBV27, the J gene TRBJ1-6; the D gene is possibly TRBD1 (5 bases). Germline V gives CDR1 MNHEY, CDR2 SMNVEV (reference sequence). The V and J ends lost 2 bases and 9 bases respectively, with 14 bases between them. The CDR3 is 15 amino acids. CDR3 in DNA: TGTGCCAGCAGTTTAATGGGACGGGGGATTTCACCCCTCCACTTT. Its protein product is CASSLMGRGISPLHF.